This T cell receptor beta chain stems from a study of cytomegalovirus exposure and HLA in healthy donors. Study at large: Unique TCRs from HLA-typed donors, around 79 million of them, were held in an early data release.

PCR used 60 Vbeta primers and 13 Jbeta primers. Using immunoSEQ multiplex PCR, the repertoire was profiled, and TCRdb retains in-frame clones only, with some absent. The sample includes 110,000 to 150,000 clones, approximately 80% of them seen just once. Trimming pared 7 bases from V and 6 bases from J, leaving 13 bases between. Looked up from germline, CDR1 is SQVTM and CDR2 is ANQGSEA. This CDR3 contains 11 residues. This TCR derives from a male donor in good health and CMV-seronegative. This chain joins TRBV29-1 and TRBJ2-7; D unresolved. Sequencing was carried out using PBMCs. The CDR3 is CSEQSGGEQYF. CDR3 nucleotide sequence: TGCAGCGAACAATCAGGTGGCGAGCAGTACTTC.